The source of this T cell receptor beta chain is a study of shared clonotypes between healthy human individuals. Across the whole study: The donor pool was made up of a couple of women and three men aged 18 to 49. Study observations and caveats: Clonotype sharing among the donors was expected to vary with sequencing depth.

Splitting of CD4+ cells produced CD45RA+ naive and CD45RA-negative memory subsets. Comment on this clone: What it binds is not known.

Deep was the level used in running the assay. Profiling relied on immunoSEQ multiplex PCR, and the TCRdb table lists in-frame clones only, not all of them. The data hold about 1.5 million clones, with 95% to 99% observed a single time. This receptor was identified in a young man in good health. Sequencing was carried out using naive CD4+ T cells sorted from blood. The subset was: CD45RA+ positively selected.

CDR3 nucleotides: TGTGCCAGCAGCTTTCCAGGCAGCTATGGCTACACCTTC. Protein product: CASSFPGSYGYTF. V is TRBV7-9 and J is TRBJ1-2; no clear D. Germline CDR1 SEHNR, CDR2 FQNEAQ (reference sequence). The CDR3 loop spans 13 amino acids. The ends were cut back, 3 bases at V and 4 bases at J, with 9 bases in the middle.